One sample yielded the 22 T cell receptor beta chains listed below, sequenced in a study of blood T cells in healthy people across ages. Together with a sample-barcoded 5' primer, a J-beta primer mix was included in a second PCR lasting about 6 to 12 cycles. TCRdb analysed the 5' RACE reads with MiXCR anew, one entry per CDR3 protein. The sample has over 950,000 distinct CDR3 sequences, roughly two fifths seen once. Sequencing used blood. Source of these receptors: a man between 18 and 29 years old in good health.

In its sample, this clonotype was seen many times. As DNA, the CDR3 is TGTGCCAGCAGCTTAGCTTCCACCGGGTTCACCGGGGAGCTGTTTTTT. Protein product: CASSLASTGFTGELFF. The genes are TRBV11-2 and TRBJ2-2; D uncertain. This CDR3 has 16 residues. Germline V gene data show CDR1 as SGHAT and CDR2 as FQNNGV. The V and J ends lost 1 base and 4 bases respectively, with 13 bases between them.

The rearrangement joins TRBV6-5 to TRBJ2-3, with 8 nucleotides matching TRBD1. Germline V lookup: CDR1 MNHEY, CDR2 SVGAGI. The CDR3 extends over 18 amino acids. Unmatched junction bases numbered 15, after V lost 2 bases and J lost 5 bases. CDR3 residues: CASSYTKGTGSLLDTQYF. The CDR3 DNA reads TGTGCCAGCAGTTACACAAAAGGGACAGGAAGCCTGCTAGATACGCAGTATTTT.

J is TRBJ2-2 and V is TRBV12-3 or TRBV12-4; D is undetermined. Trimming left V 6 bases short and J 5 bases short, with 10 bases between. This CDR3 is built from 13 residues. As DNA, the CDR3 is TGTGCCAGCAGCCCTGATGGTACCGGGGAGCTGTTTTTT. Translation: CASSPDGTGELFF.

This chain joins TRBV4-2 and TRBJ2-5; a possible D gene is TRBD2 (5 bases). The CDR3 has 16 residues. In germline, CDR1 is LGHNA, CDR2 YNFKEQ. V dropped 3 bases and J dropped 0 bases, with 14 bases sitting between them. Here the CDR3 DNA reads TGTGCCAGCAGCCAGACCACAAGAGCGGACCAAGAGACCCAGTACTTC. Translating it yields CASSQTTRADQETQYF.

There are a few counts of this clonotype. J is TRBJ1-6 and V is TRBV3-1, with D possibly TRBD1 on 5 matching bases. Germline-derived CDR1 and CDR2 are LGHDT and YNNKEL (reference sequence). Trimming pared 8 bases from V and 3 bases from J, leaving 14 bases between. CDR3 length: 15 residues. The CDR3: CASGSGGDYNSPLHF. The CDR3 DNA reads TGTGCCAGCGGCTCCGGAGGGGACTATAATTCACCCCTCCACTTT.

The chain recombines TRBV20-1 with TRBJ2-7; possibly TRBD1 or TRBD2 for D (5 bases each). The V end was cut by 4 bases, the J end by 3 bases, with 16 bases between. The CDR3 covers 14 residues. Germline V gives CDR1 DFQATT, CDR2 SNEGSKA (reference sequence). CDR3 sequence: CSAKRAGMGYEQYF. CDR3 DNA: TGCAGTGCTAAGAGGGCAGGGATGGGCTACGAGCAGTACTTC.

The chain links TRBV9 to TRBJ1-2; TRBD1 might be the D (5 bases). Germline CDR1 is SGDLS and CDR2 is YYNGEE. Trimming shortened V by 4 bases and J by 3 bases, and 16 bases separated the two germline ends. The CDR3 has 15 amino acids. The DNA for the CDR3 is TGTGCCAGCAGCCCAACGCCCAGGGACGACTATGGCTACACCTTC. Amino acid sequence: CASSPTPRDDYGYTF. Full variable domain (missing parts from reference TRBV9 and TRBJ1-2): DSGVTQTPKHLITATGQRVTLRCSPRSGDLSVYWYQQSLDQGLQFLIQYYNGEERAKGNILERFSAQQFPDLHSELNLSSLELGDSALYFCASSPTPRDDYGYTFGSGTRLTVV.

The rearrangement joins TRBV7-8 to TRBJ2-2; 8 nucleotides align to TRBD2. The CDR3 extends over 18 amino acids. CDR1 and CDR2 (germline): SGHVS, FQNEAQ. J was trimmed by 0 bases and V by 0 bases; bases with no gene match: 6. Here the CDR3 reads CASSLAASGPTNTGELFF. For the CDR3, the DNA is TGTGCCAGCAGCTTAGCTGCTAGCGGGCCAACGAACACCGGGGAGCTGTTTTTT. The whole variable domain, remainder taken from reference TRBV7-8 and TRBJ2-2, is GAGVSQSPRYKVAKRGQDVALRCDPISGHVSLFWYQQALGQGPEFLTYFQNEAQLDKSGLPSDRFFAERPEGSVSTLKIQRTQQEDSAVYLCASSLAASGPTNTGELFFGEGSRLTVL.

This clonotype appeared a few times. The chain employs TRBV7-2 and TRBJ1-1, with no clear D. Germline V CDR1 and CDR2: SGHTA, FQGNSA. The CDR3 totals 15 residues. V lost 1 base and J lost 4, with 13 bases in between. Here the CDR3 reads CASSLVGGLSTEAFF. In nucleotides, the CDR3 is TGTGCCAGCAGCTTAGTAGGCGGGTTAAGCACTGAAGCTTTCTTT.

In regard to this clonotype: Since no conserved phenylalanine or tryptophan closes the CDR3, a read error is the likely cause. The chain links TRBV3-1 to TRBJ1-5; D remains ambiguous. Looked up from germline, CDR1 is LGHDT and CDR2 is YNNKEL (reference sequence). CDR3 length: 17 residues. Deletions cut 0 bases from V and 2 bases from J, with 14 bases between. CDR3 in DNA: TGTGCCAGCAGCCAAGATGAGGGAGGTATCGGCAATCAGCCCCAGCATTCT. Amino acids: CASSQDEGGIGNQPQHS.

The J gene is TRBJ1-1, the V gene TRBV12-3 or TRBV12-4; D is undetermined. The CDR3 totals 17 residues. The germline V and J ends were trimmed by 6 bases and 1 base, with 21 bases remaining between them. As DNA, the CDR3 is TGTGCCAGCAGCGGTACGGTAGAGACACAGAGGAACACTGAAGCTTTCTTT. This sequence encodes CASSGTVETQRNTEAFF.

The chain has TRBV9 and TRBJ1-1; D is possibly TRBD1 (5 bases). The ends were cut back, 0 bases at V and 4 bases at J, with 10 bases in the middle. This CDR3 region has 14 residues. The germline V gene has CDR1 SGDLS and CDR2 YYNGEE. CDR3 in amino acids: CASSVGVGPTEAFF. DNA of the CDR3: TGTGCCAGCAGCGTAGGAGTGGGGCCCACTGAAGCTTTCTTT.

The J gene is TRBJ1-4, the V gene TRBV20-1; TRBD1 is a possible D gene (5 bases). V was clipped by 3 bases and J by 8 bases, with 16 bases between them. CDR1 is DFQATT and CDR2 is SNEGSKA in the germline V gene (reference sequence). This CDR3 contains 14 residues. As DNA, the CDR3 is TGCAGTGCTAGCCGGGACGCCACCCACGAAAAACTGTTTTTT. Translating gives CSASRDATHEKLFF.

The V and J genes are TRBV21-1 and TRBJ1-1; TRBD1 was called by the table and not checked on the DNA. TRBV21-1 is listed as a pseudogene. This CDR3 has 19 amino acids. The CDR3: CASSNHFFLGTPLNTEAFF. The CDR3 bases are TGTGCCAGCAGCAACCATTTTTTCCTAGGGACCCCGCTGAACACTGAAGCTTTCTTT.

On this clonotype itself: A read error may explain this, as a much larger clone is one base away. The V gene is TRBV29-1, the J gene TRBJ2-7; D gene uncertain. The CDR3 length is 13 residues. The germline V gene encodes CDR1 SQVTM and CDR2 ANQGSEA. CDR3 bases: TGCAGCGTTGAGGGCGGTCCTTTTTACGAGCGGTACTTC. It encodes CSVEGGPFYERYF.

Only a few counts were recorded for this clonotype. The chain has TRBV20-1 and TRBJ2-5; 8 bases are a match to TRBD2. V dropped 3 bases and J dropped 2; count of bases not matched to a gene: 11. The germline V gene encodes CDR1 DFQATT and CDR2 SNEGSKA (reference sequence). CDR3 length equals 16 residues. The CDR3 is CSASPLIAGRQETQYF. The CDR3 DNA reads TGCAGTGCTAGCCCCCTTATAGCGGGGCGACAAGAGACCCAGTACTTC.

The table lists this clonotype with a few counts. This chain links TRBV25-1 with TRBJ2-1; D might be TRBD2 (6 bases). With 9 bases removed from V and 4 bases from J, the gap between germline ends came to 16 bases. Germline loops: CDR1 MGHDK, CDR2 SYGVNS. CDR3 length: 14 residues. The CDR3 reads CASRGGKGYNEQFF. The CDR3 DNA is TGTGCCAGTCGAGGAGGGAAAGGATACAATGAGCAGTTCTTC.

V is TRBV20-1 and J is TRBJ1-5, with TRBD1 matching over 9 bases. CDR1 is DFQATT and CDR2 is SNEGSKA in the germline V gene (reference sequence). With 6 bases clipped from V and 5 bases from J, the junction kept 8 bases outside the gene matches. This CDR3 has 14 amino acids. The CDR3 DNA follows: TGCAGTGCCAGGACAGGGGAGGTCGATCAGCCCCAGCATTTT. Translation gives CSARTGEVDQPQHF.

This clonotype came up a few times. This chain connects TRBV7-9 to TRBJ1-1; perhaps TRBD1 as D (5 bases). CDR3 length equals 12 residues. Per germline, CDR1 SEHNR and CDR2 FQNEAQ (reference sequence). Trimming removed 8 bases at V and 3 bases at J, with 10 bases between. CDR3 protein: CASVGGDTEAFF. The CDR3 region has the DNA TGTGCCAGCGTCGGGGGGGACACTGAAGCTTTCTTT.

This chain links TRBV27 with TRBJ2-7; weak D call: TRBD1 (6 bases). Germline CDR1 is MNHEY and CDR2 is SMNVEV (reference sequence). CDR3 length equals 14 residues. The V end lost 5 bases, the J end lost 5 bases, and 16 bases lay between the germline ends. CDR3 sequence reads: CASSLDRSVNEQYF. The CDR3 DNA is TGTGCCAGCAGTCTCGACAGGTCGGTCAACGAGCAGTACTTC.

In this sample, this clonotype turned up a few times. The chain carries TRBV29-1 and TRBJ2-7, with 12 bases matching TRBD2. The ends lost 0 bases at V and 1 base at J; junction bases unmatched: 4. Germline V gene data show CDR1 as SQVTM and CDR2 as ANQGSEA. The length of the CDR3 is 16 residues. The CDR3 loop reads CSVEDSGLAGSYEQYF. Written as DNA, the CDR3 is TGCAGCGTTGAAGATTCTGGACTAGCGGGATCCTACGAGCAGTACTTC.

The chain joins TRBV29-1 to TRBJ2-7; D uncertain. CDR1 is SQVTM, CDR2 ANQGSEA, per germline. V dropped 3 bases and J dropped 3 bases, with 3 bases sitting between them. This CDR3 has 10 amino acids. CDR3 in amino acids: CSVELYEQYF. CDR3 bases: TGCAGCGTTGAGCTCTACGAGCAGTACTTC.